This TCR beta chain was profiled in a study of blood T cells in healthy people across ages. Study findings and constraints: A roughly linear age-dependent decrease characterized TCR beta diversity per million T cells.

Comments on this clonotype: Antigen specificity is unknown.

A second PCR, run for roughly 7 to 12 cycles, used a sample-barcoded 5' primer plus a J-beta primer mix. A single record per CDR3 protein comes from TCRdb applying MiXCR to the 5' RACE reads. The sample records 700,000 to 900,000 distinct CDR3 sequences, about 53% being singletons. Each donor was a healthy Caucasian individual from Russia, aged about 6 to 95. Germline-derived CDR1 and CDR2 are SGHRS and YFSETQ. CDR3 size: 17 residues. V was pared by 0 bases and J by 1 base, with 8 bases of the junction left unmatched. Material for sequencing was blood. The V and J genes are TRBV5-1 and TRBJ2-5; 8 bases map to TRBD2. This receptor was taken from a man aged 80 or over in good health. The CDR3 nucleotides read TGCGCCAGCAGCTTGGGTGGGACCGGGAGGGGCCAAGAGACCCAGTACTTC. It encodes CASSLGGTGRGQETQYF.